Shown below are 2 T cell receptor beta chains from a single sample sequenced in a study of blood T cell repertoires in COVID-19 (dated by TCRdb to the early 2020s). The library relied on the immunoSEQ multiplex PCR assay. Not all clones reach the TCRdb copy of this immuneACCESS table, which keeps in-frame sequences only. Checked studies attribute under half of the gap to unresolved V genes and leave the rest unexplained. The sample table records about 250,000 clones; 75% to 90% of these occur just once. The top ten clonotypes cover 27% of the sample. The sample comprised peripheral blood. These receptors were taken from a man aged 40-49 years with acute or convalescent COVID-19.

J is TRBJ1-5 and V is TRBV4-1, with D perhaps TRBD1 (5 bases). The CDR3 length is 17 residues. CDR1 MGHRA and CDR2 YSYEKL come from the germline V gene. Trimming took off 4 bases at V and 6 bases at J, with 22 bases between the two ends. CDR3 sequence: CASSLFEERVGAQPQHF. CDR3 DNA sequence: TGCGCCAGCAGCCTCTTCGAGGAAAGGGTTGGGGCTCAGCCCCAGCATTTT.

The chain employs TRBV28 and TRBJ2-5; 7 bases align to TRBD1. The CDR3 has 17 residues. V lost 6 bases and J lost 0; bases outside the gene matches: 13. Germline loops: CDR1 MDHEN, CDR2 SYDVKM. The chain's CDR3 is CASRPTWGQRYQETQYF. CDR3 DNA: TGTGCCAGCAGGCCCACGTGGGGACAGAGATACCAAGAGACCCAGTACTTC. Drawing the rest from reference TRBV28 and TRBJ2-5, the complete variable domain is DVKVTQSSRYLVKRTGEKVFLECVQDMDHENMFWYRQDPGLGLRLIYFSYDVKMKEKGDIPEGYSVSREKKERFSLILESASTNQTSMYLCASRPTWGQRYQETQYFGPGTRLLVL.